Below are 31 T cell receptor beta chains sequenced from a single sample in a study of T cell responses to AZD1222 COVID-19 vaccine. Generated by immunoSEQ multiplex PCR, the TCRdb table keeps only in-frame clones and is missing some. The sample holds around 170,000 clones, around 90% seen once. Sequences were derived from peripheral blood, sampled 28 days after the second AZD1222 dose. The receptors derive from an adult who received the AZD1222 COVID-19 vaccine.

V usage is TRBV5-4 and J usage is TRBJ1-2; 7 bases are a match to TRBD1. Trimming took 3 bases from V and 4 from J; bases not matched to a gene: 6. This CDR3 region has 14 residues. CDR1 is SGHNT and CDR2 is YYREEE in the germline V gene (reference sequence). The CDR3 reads CASSSGGPSYGYTF. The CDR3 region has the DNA TGTGCCAGCAGCTCAGGGGGTCCTTCCTATGGCTACACCTTC.

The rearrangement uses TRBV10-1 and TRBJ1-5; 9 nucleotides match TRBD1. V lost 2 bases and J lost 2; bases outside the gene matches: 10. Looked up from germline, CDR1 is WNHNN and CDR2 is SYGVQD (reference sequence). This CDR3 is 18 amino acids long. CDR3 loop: CASSEPDRDRVCNQPQHF. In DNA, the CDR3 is TGCGCCAGCAGTGAGCCCGACCGGGACAGGGTGTGCAATCAGCCCCAGCATTTT.

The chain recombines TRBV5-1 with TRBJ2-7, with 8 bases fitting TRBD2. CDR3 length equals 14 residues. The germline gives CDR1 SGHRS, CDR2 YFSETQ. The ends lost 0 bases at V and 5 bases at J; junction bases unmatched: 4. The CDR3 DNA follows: TGCGCCAGCAGCTTGGCGGGGGGGAGGAACGAGCAGTACTTC. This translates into CASSLAGGRNEQYF.

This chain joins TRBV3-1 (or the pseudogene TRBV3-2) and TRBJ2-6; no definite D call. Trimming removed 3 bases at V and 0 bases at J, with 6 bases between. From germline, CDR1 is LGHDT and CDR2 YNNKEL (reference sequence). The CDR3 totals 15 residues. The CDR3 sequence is CASSHDFSGANVLTF. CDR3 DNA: TGTGCCAGCAGCCATGACTTCTCTGGGGCCAACGTCCTGACTTTC.

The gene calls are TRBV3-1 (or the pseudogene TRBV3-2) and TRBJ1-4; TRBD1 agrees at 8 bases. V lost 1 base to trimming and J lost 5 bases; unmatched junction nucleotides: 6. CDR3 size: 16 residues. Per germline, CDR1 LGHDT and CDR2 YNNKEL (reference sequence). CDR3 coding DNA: TGTGCCAGCAGCCAAGCTGTACAGGGGGGGAATGAAAAACTGTTTTTT. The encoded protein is CASSQAVQGGNEKLFF.

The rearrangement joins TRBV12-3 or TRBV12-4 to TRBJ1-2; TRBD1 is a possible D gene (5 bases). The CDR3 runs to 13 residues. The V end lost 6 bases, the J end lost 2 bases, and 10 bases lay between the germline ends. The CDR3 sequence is CASRRGGNYGYTF. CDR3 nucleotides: TGTGCCAGCAGACGGGGGGGGAACTATGGCTACACCTTC.

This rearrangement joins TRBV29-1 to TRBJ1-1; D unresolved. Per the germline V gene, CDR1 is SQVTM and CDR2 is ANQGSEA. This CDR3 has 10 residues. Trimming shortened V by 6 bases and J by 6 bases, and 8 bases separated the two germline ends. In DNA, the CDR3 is TGCAGCGTGGGAGGTTCTGAAGCTTTCTTT. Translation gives CSVGGSEAFF.

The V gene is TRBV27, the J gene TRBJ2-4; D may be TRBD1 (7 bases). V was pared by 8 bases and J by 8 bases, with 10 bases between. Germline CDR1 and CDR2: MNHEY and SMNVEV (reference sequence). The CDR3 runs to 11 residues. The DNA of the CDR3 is TGTGCCAGCCGGAGGGGGCACATTCAGTACTTC. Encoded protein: CASRRGHIQYF.

In DNA form, the CDR3 reads TGTGCCAGCAGCTTAGCTGGATTCCTGGAGGGGAGCTCTGGAAACACCATATATTTT. It yields the protein CASSLAGFLEGSSGNTIYF. The rearrangement uses TRBV7-8 and TRBJ1-3, with a weak D call TRBD1 (5 bases). The germline V and J ends were trimmed by 0 bases and 0 bases, with 18 bases remaining between them. The germline V gene has CDR1 SGHVS and CDR2 FQNEAQ. The CDR3 loop spans 19 amino acids. Looking up the rest from reference TRBV7-8 and TRBJ1-3 gives the full variable domain: GAGVSQSPRYKVAKRGQDVALRCDPISGHVSLFWYQQALGQGPEFLTYFQNEAQLDKSGLPSDRFFAERPEGSVSTLKIQRTQQEDSAVYLCASSLAGFLEGSSGNTIYFGEGSWLTVV.

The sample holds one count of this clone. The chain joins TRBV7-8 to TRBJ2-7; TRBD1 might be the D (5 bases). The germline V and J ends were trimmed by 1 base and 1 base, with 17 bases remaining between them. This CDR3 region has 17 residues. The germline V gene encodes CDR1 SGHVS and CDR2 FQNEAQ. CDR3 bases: TGTGCCAGCAGCTTAGGAAGTGGCAGGGTTTTATCCTACGAGCAGTACTTC. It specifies CASSLGSGRVLSYEQYF. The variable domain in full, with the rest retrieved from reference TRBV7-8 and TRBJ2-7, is GAGVSQSPRYKVAKRGQDVALRCDPISGHVSLFWYQQALGQGPEFLTYFQNEAQLDKSGLPSDRFFAERPEGSVSTLKIQRTQQEDSAVYLCASSLGSGRVLSYEQYFGPGTRLTVT.

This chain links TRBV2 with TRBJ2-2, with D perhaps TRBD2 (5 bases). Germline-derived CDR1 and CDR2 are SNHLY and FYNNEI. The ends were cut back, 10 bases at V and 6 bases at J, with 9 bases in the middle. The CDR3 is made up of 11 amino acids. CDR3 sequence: CATSGSGELFF. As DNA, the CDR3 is TGTGCCACCAGCGGTTCCGGGGAGCTGTTTTTT.

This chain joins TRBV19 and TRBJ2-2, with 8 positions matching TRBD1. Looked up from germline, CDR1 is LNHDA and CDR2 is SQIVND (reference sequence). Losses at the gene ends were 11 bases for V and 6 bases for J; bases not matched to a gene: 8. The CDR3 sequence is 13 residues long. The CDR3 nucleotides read TGTGCCCTAGGGACAGGTTTCCCCGGGGAGCTGTTTTTT. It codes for CALGTGFPGELFF.

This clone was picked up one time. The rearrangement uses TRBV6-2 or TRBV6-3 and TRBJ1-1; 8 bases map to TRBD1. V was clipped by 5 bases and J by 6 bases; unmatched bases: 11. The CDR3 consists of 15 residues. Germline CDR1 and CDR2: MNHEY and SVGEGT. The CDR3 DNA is TGTGCCAGCAGTGTCTGGGACAGGAAGGGGTCTGAAGCTTTCTTT. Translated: CASSVWDRKGSEAFF.

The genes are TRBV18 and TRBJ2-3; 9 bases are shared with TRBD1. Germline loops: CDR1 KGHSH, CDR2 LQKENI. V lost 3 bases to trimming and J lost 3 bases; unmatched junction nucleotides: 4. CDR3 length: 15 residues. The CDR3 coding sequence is TGTGCCAGCTCACCGGGACAGGGAACGACAGATACGCAGTATTTT. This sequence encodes CASSPGQGTTDTQYF. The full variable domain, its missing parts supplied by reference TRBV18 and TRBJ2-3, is NAGVMQNPRHLVRRRGQEARLRCSPMKGHSHVYWYRQLPEEGLKFMVYLQKENIIDESGMPKERFSAEFPKEGPSILRIQQVVRGDSAAYFCASSPGQGTTDTQYFGPGTRLTVL.

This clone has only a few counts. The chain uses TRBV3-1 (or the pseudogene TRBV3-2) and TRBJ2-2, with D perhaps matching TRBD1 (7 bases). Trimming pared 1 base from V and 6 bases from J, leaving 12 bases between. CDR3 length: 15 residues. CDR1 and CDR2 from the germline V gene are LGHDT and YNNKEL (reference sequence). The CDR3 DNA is TGTGCCAGCAGCCAAGTCGGCAGGGGGGCCGGGGAGCTGTTTTTT. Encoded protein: CASSQVGRGAGELFF.

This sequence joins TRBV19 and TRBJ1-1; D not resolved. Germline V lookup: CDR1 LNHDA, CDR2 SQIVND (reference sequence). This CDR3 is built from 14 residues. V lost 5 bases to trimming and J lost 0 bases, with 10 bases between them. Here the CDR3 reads CASSLINMNTEAFF. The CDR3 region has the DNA TGTGCCAGTAGTCTTATCAATATGAACACTGAAGCTTTCTTT.

The CDR3 protein is CASSRDRARSGYTF. The CDR3 DNA reads TGTGCCAGTAGTAGGGACAGGGCGCGCTCTGGCTACACCTTC. The V gene is TRBV19, the J gene TRBJ1-2; 9 nucleotides align to TRBD1. CDR3 length: 14 amino acids. Per germline, CDR1 LNHDA and CDR2 SQIVND (reference sequence). With 4 bases clipped from V and 7 bases from J, the junction kept 7 bases outside the gene matches. Using reference TRBV19 and TRBJ1-2 for the parts outside the CDR3, the full variable domain is DGGITQSPKYLFRKEGQNVTLSCEQNLNHDAMYWYRQDPGQGLRLIYYSQIVNDFQKGDIAEGYSVSREKKESFPLTVTSAQKNPTAFYLCASSRDRARSGYTFGSGTRLTVV.

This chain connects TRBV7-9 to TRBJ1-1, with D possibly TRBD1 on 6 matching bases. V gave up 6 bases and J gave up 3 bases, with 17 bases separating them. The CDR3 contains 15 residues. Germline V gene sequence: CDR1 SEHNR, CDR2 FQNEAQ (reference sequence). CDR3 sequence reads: CASRTSQGAHTEAFF. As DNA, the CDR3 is TGTGCCAGCAGGACGTCACAGGGAGCCCACACTGAAGCTTTCTTT.

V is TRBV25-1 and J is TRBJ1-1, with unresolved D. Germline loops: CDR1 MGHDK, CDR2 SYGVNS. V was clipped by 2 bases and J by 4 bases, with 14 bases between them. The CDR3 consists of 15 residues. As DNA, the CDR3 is TGTGCCAGCAGTGAACAGGCAACCCCGGGCACTGAAGCTTTCTTT. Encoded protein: CASSEQATPGTEAFF. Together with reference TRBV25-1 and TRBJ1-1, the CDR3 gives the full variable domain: EADIYQTPRYLVIGTGKKITLECSQTMGHDKMYWYQQDPGMELHLIHYSYGVNSTEKGDLSSESTVSRIRTEHFPLTLESARPSHTSQYLCASSEQATPGTEAFFGQGTRLTVV.

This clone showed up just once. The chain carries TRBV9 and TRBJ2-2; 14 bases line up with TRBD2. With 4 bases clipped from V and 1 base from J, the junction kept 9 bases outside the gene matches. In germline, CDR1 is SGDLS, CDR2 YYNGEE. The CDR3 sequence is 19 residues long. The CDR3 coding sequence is TGTGCCAGCAGCAAATCCGGGACTAGCGGGGGCCTGAACACCGGGGAGCTGTTTTTT. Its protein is CASSKSGTSGGLNTGELFF.

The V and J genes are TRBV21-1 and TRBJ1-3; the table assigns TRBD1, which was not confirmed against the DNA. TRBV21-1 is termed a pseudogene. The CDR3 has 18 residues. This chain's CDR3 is CASSSTGTGTLSGNTIYF. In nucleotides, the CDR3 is TGTGCCAGCAGCTCAACCGGGACAGGCACTCTCTCTGGAAACACCATATATTTT.

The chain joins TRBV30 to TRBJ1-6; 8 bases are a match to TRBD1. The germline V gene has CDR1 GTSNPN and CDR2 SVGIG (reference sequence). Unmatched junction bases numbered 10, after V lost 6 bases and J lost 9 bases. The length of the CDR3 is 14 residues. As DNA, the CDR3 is TGTGCCTGCCAAGGGCCCGGGACAGGTTCACCCCTCCACTTT. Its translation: CACQGPGTGSPLHF.

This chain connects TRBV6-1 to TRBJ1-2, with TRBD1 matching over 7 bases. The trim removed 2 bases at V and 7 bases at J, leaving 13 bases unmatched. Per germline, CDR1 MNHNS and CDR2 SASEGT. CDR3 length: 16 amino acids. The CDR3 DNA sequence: TGTGCCAGCAGTGAACGGGACAGAGACCTCGGCGGTGGCTACACCTTC. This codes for CASSERDRDLGGGYTF.

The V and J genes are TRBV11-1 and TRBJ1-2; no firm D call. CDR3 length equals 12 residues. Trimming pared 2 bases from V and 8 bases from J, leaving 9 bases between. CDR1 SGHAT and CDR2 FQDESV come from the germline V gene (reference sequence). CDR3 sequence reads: CASSLSGLGYTF. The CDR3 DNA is TGTGCCAGCAGCTTAAGCGGGCTAGGCTACACCTTC.

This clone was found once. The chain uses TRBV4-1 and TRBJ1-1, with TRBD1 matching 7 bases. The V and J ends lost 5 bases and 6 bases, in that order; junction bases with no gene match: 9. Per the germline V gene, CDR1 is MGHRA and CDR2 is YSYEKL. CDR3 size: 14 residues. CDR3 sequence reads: CASSAPTGSAEAFF. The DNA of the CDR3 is TGCGCCAGCAGCGCCCCGACAGGGTCGGCTGAAGCTTTCTTT.

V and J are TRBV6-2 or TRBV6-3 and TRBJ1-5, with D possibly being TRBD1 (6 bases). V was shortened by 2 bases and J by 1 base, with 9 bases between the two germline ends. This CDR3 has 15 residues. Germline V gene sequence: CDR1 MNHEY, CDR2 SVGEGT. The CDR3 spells CASSYEGGSNQPQHF. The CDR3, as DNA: TGTGCCAGCAGTTACGAGGGGGGAAGCAATCAGCCCCAGCATTTT.

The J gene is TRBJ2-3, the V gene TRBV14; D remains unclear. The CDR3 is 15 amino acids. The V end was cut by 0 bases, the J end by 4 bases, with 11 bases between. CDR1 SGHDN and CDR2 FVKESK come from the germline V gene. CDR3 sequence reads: CASSQELAGADTQYF. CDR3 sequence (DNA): TGTGCCAGCAGCCAAGAATTAGCAGGCGCAGATACGCAGTATTTT.

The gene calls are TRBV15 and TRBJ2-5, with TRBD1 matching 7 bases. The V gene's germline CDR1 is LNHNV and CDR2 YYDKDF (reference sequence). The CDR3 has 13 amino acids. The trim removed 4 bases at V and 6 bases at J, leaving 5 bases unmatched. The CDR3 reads CATSKGAEKTQYF. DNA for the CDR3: TGTGCCACCAGCAAGGGGGCGGAAAAGACCCAGTACTTC. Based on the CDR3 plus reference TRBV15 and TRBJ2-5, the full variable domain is DAMVIQNPRYQVTQFGKPVTLSCSQTLNHNVMYWYQQKSSQAPKLLFHYYDKDFNNEADTPDNFQSRRPNTSFCFLDIRSPGLGDTAMYLCATSKGAEKTQYFGPGTRLLVL.

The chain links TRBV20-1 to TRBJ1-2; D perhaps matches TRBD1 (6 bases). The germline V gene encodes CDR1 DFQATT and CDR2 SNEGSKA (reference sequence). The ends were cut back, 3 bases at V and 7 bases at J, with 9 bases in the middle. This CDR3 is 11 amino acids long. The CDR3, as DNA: TGCAGTGCTAGTGGGGGGGCTGGCTACACCTTC. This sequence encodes CSASGGAGYTF.

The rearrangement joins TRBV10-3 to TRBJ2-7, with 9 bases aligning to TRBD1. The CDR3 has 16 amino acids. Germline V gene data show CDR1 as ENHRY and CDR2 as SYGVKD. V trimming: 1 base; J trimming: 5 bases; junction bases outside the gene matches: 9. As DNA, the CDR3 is TGTGCCATCAGTGAGTTTACAGGGGGCGCGAGTCACGAGCAGTACTTC. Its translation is CAISEFTGGASHEQYF.

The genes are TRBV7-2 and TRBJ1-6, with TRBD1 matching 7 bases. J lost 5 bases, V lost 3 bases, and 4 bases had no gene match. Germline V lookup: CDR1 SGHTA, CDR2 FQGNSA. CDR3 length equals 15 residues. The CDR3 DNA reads TGTGCCAGCAGCTTTCCGACAGGGAATAATTCACCCCTCCACTTT. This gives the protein CASSFPTGNNSPLHF. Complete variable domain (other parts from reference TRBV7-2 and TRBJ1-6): GAGVSQSPSNKVTEKGKDVELRCDPISGHTALYWYRQSLGQGLEFLIYFQGNSAPDKSGLPSDRFSAERTGGSVSTLTIQRTQQEDSAVYLCASSFPTGNNSPLHFGNGTRLTVT.